This TCR beta chain was documented in a study of blood T cell repertoires in COVID-19. On the study more broadly: PBMCs, B-cell-depleted T cells, or T cells provided the cDNA or gDNA that made up the material.

The V and J ends lost 8 bases and 4 bases, in that order; junction bases with no gene match: 4. The CDR3 is 13 residues long. CDR1 is SGDLS, CDR2 YYNGEE, per germline. Only in-frame clones appear in the TCRdb table, and some are missing; sequencing was by immunoSEQ multiplex PCR. The repertoire includes 60,000 to 95,000 clones, under 95% of them detected once, and roughly 6.1% sits in the top ten. The V call is TRBV9, the J call TRBJ1-2, with 11 bases that match TRBD1. The source is a human donor in a cohort sampled during active COVID-19. The sequenced sample consisted of peripheral blood. The CDR3 DNA is TGTGCCAGTACTGGGACAGGGGGCTATGGCTACACCTTC. Translating it yields CASTGTGGYGYTF.